This TCR beta chain was sequenced for a study of blood T cell repertoires in COVID-19 (dated by TCRdb to between 2020 and 2021). About the study as a whole: The collaborator samples originated in the United States, Italy and Spain and spanned the acute and convalescent phases of COVID-19. The material from the prospective study consisted of cDNA or gDNA derived from T cells, B-cell-depleted T cells, or PBMCs. The dataset comprised deeply sampled blood TCRbeta repertoires from subjects exposed to, actively infected with, or recovered from COVID-19. The repertoires were made available in a free public database intended to serve as a resource for research on the immune response to SARS-CoV-2. The samples were drawn from two sources: the first 160 participants of the ongoing ImmuneRACE study, and approximately 1,300 subjects contributed by 6 global collaborators. Nearly every sample came with metadata listing a de-identified subject ID, COVID-19 status, age in years and sex. Where available, HLA class I and class II types were taken from metadata supplied by the sample provider and were not determined by assay-based typing. Study-wide findings and limitations: How much clinical and demographic metadata was included differed by source and by participant, and the metadata was provided uncurated.

From the cysteine through the phenylalanine, the CDR3 covers 14 amino acids. This entry keeps only the CDR3 DNA: 42 bases, framed from base 1. Participants in the prospective study were aged roughly 18 to 89 years, lived in more than 20 United States geographic areas, and enrolled through a virtual design. Cohort assignment in the prospective study relied on participant-reported clinical history from a screening survey and a study questionnaire. Mobile phlebotomists in the prospective study collected whole blood, serum and a nasopharyngeal or oropharyngeal swab from every participant. Over a 2-month period, participants in the prospective study had the option of providing additional blood draws and questionnaires. Before DNA extraction, prospective study blood samples were shipped either frozen or at room temperature. TCRbeta CDR3 regions were amplified from genomic DNA by means of the immunoSEQ Assay, a bias-controlled multiplex PCR. In the original analysis: Nucleated cell counts per sample were estimated from amplification of reference gene primers within the assay. To quantify the absolute abundance of each unique TCRbeta CDR3 rearrangement, sequence reads were collapsed and filtered. For each sample, productive Simpson clonality was calculated as the square root of Simpson's diversity index across productive rearrangements. In its TCRdb copy, this immuneACCESS table keeps in-frame sequences only and misses some clones. Where compared with another copy, unresolved V genes explain less than half of these, and the others have no known cause. V and J calls and clone size are those listed in that table; D and trimming were worked out from the DNA. This sample holds about 440,000 clones; about 90% were observed only once. The ten largest account for approximately 2% of the sample.

Points on this clone: There is no known antigen for this receptor. There are no base qualities to consult, and no much larger clone falls within one base.

The chain uses TRBV21-1 and TRBJ1-5; the table's TRBD1 call for D was not verified on the DNA. TRBV21-1 is a listed pseudogene. The clonotype originates from a woman between 18 and 29 years old with acute COVID-19. Sequenced input: PBMCs or T cells enriched from blood (not recorded which). CDR3 protein: CASSKEGANQPQHF. The nucleotide sequence reads as follows: TGTGCCAGCAGCAAAGAGGGGGCGAATCAGCCCCAGCATTTT.